This T cell receptor beta chain was found in a study of identical twins. TCRdb re-called the 5' RACE reads through MiXCR, storing one row per CDR3 protein. The top ten hold 2.5% to 3.5% of the sample, which has roughly 480,000 distinct CDR3 sequences, roughly a quarter seen once. Looked up from germline, CDR1 is LNHNV and CDR2 is YYDKDF (reference sequence). CDR3 size: 11 residues. V gave up 8 bases and J gave up 7 bases, with 9 bases separating them. This clonotype came up a few times. These records were also assigned to another study, of T cells expressing NK-cell markers. That paper states: In four donors, these clonotypes also led the CD3+CD56-NKG2C+ fraction.

Sequencing was performed on CD4+ T cells sorted from blood. The sequence was collected from a woman under 30 in good health. The V gene is TRBV15, the J gene TRBJ2-4; D is undetermined. The CDR3 DNA follows: TGTGCCACCGGGCAACGGAACATTCAGTACTTC. It translates to CATGQRNIQYF.